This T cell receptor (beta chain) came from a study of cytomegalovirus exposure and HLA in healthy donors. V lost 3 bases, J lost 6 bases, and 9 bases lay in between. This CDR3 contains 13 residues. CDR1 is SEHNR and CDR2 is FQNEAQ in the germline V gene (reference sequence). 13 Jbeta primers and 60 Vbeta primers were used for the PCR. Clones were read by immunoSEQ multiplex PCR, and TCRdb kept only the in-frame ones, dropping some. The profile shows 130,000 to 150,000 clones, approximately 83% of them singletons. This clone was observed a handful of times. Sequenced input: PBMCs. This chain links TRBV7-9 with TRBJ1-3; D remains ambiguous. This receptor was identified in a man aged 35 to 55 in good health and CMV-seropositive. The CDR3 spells CASSLSQKNTIYF. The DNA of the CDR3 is TGTGCCAGCAGCTTGTCCCAGAAAAACACCATATATTTT.